Sequencing of this TCR beta chain was carried out in a study of T-cell memory formation after mild COVID-19. Study-wide background: The two donors had largely donor-specific TCR clusters. Study-wide points: While clones contracting from day 15 to 85 were balanced between CD4 and CD8, later expanders leaned CD4+.

TCRdb reprocessed the 5' RACE reads with MiXCR, giving one entry per CDR3 protein. This repertoire shows hundreds of thousands of distinct CDR3 sequences, roughly 17% found once; its top ten account for more than 20%. This CDR3 comprises 14 residues. V was cut by 0 bases and J by 5 bases, with 13 bases left in between. The germline V gene encodes CDR1 DFQATT and CDR2 SNEGSKA (reference sequence). This clonotype has a handful of counts. Its antigen is undetermined. The rearrangement joins TRBV20-1 to TRBJ1-2; D is possibly TRBD1 (6 bases). This sequence was found in a man in his late teens or twenties who had mild COVID-19 (a few samples of this study predate the infection). Cell type and time point are not known. What was sequenced was PBMCs or a T cell subset sorted from them (not recorded which). CDR3 loop: CSARDRRGLYGYTF. Written as DNA, the CDR3 is TGCAGTGCTAGAGATCGCCGGGGGCTTTATGGCTACACCTTC.